A selection of T cell receptor beta chains follows, all from one sample in a study of regulatory T cells in long-lasting Graves disease. One entry per CDR3 protein results from TCRdb running MiXCR on the multiplex PCR reads. The sample lists a few hundred thousand distinct CDR3 sequences; 13% were seen once. This sample also appeared in a second study, on T cells in Graves' hyperthyroidism and ophthalmopathy.

The specimen comprised peripheral blood mononuclear cells (PBMCs), sampled at new diagnosis, from a patient treated with antithyroid drugs. Receptors were obtained from a young man with Graves disease. CDR3s include the opening cysteine and the closing phenylalanine or tryptophan.

V | CDR3
TRBV20-1 | CSATDSSNEQFF
TRBV14 | CASSQVEDAEQYF
TRBV5-1 | CASSLMGPNNEQFF
TRBV20-1 | CSATQGAPNEKLFF
TRBV3-1 | CASSPVGGRLNEKLFF
TRBV12-5 | CASGSGTSSQYF
TRBV19 | CASSIGARRETQYF
TRBV10-3 | CAIAGGRDTGELFF
TRBV5-1 | CASSPYGGRAVIQYF
TRBV7-2 | CASSLAGAGGIGETQYF
TRBV18 | CASSPPSLEAQYF
TRBV29-1 | CSGGTWRDNEQFF
TRBV7-9 | CASSLIAGPYEQYF
TRBV5-1 | CASSLDLGGPETQYF
TRBV6-2/TRBV6-3 | CASRNDRVSGYTF